What follows describes a single T cell receptor (beta chain). Trimming at V came to 3 bases and at J to 1 base, leaving 6 bases not matched to a gene. The CDR3 covers 16 residues. Germline-derived CDR1 and CDR2 are KGHDR and SFDVKD. Primers used in a second PCR of about 7 to 11 cycles were a sample-barcoded 5' primer and a J-beta primer mix. The template-switch adaptor was a 5' adaptor with 12 random nucleotides. It tagged each cDNA molecule. TCRdb fed the 5' RACE reads into MiXCR, producing one record per CDR3 protein. The repertoire holds about 800,000 distinct CDR3 sequences, with 20% to 25% as singletons. These data come from a study of blood T cells in healthy people across ages. The same specimen was also included in a second study, on T cells of mothers and their children.

The receptor was isolated from a boy aged 10-17 years in good health. Sequencing was done on a sample of blood. This chain connects TRBV24-1 to TRBJ2-3; 7 bases agree with TRBD1. In DNA, the CDR3 is TGTGCCACCAGTGATCACGGACAGGCTCGCACAGATACGCAGTATTTT. It is translated as CATSDHGQARTDTQYF.